These 25 T cell receptor beta chains originate from one sample sequenced in a study of T cell responses to AZD1222 COVID-19 vaccine. Using immunoSEQ multiplex PCR, the repertoire was profiled, and TCRdb retains in-frame clones only, with some absent. This sample yields 250,000 or so clones, of which more than 85% are seen a single time; roughly 0.5% belongs to the top ten. The sequencing here drew on peripheral blood, taken on day 0 of AZD1222 vaccination. All receptors come from an adult in good health.

The V call is TRBV18, the J call TRBJ1-1; possibly TRBD1 for D (5 bases). The CDR3 has 15 amino acids. The germline CDR1 and CDR2 sequences are KGHSH and LQKENI. V was cut by 3 bases and J by 0 bases, with 11 bases left in between. For the CDR3, the DNA is TGTGCCAGCTCACCCCCGGGGGGTTTGAACACTGAAGCTTTCTTT. Translation gives CASSPPGGLNTEAFF.

The V call is TRBV28, the J call TRBJ1-5; 7 bases line up with TRBD1. The V segment lost 4 bases and the J segment 5 bases; nucleotides outside the gene matches: 5. Germline assignment: CDR1 MDHEN and CDR2 SYDVKM. The CDR3 covers 14 residues. The CDR3 protein is CASSSTGAYQPQHF. CDR3 bases: TGTGCCAGCAGTTCTACAGGGGCCTATCAGCCCCAGCATTTT.

The rearrangement links TRBV2 to TRBJ2-1, with 9 bases aligning to TRBD2. The CDR3 runs 14 residues. Germline CDR1 reads SNHLY; CDR2 reads FYNNEI. The V segment lost 6 bases and the J segment 9 bases; nucleotides outside the gene matches: 9. The CDR3 spells CASRLAGVNAEQFF. The CDR3 nucleotides are TGTGCCAGCAGATTAGCGGGAGTCAACGCTGAGCAGTTCTTC. The complete variable domain, with remaining parts taken from reference TRBV2 and TRBJ2-1, reads EPEVTQTPSHQVTQMGQEVILRCVPISNHLYFYWYRQILGQKVEFLVSFYNNEISEKSEIFDDQFSVERPDGSNFTLKIRSTKLEDSAMYFCASRLAGVNAEQFFGPGTRLTVL.

The rearrangement uses TRBV28 and TRBJ1-4; weak D call: TRBD1 (5 bases). The CDR3 loop spans 15 amino acids. The germline CDR1 and CDR2 sequences are MDHEN and SYDVKM. V was cut by 6 bases and J by 4 bases, with 15 bases left in between. The CDR3 sequence: CASRRPGPINEKLFF. The CDR3 coding sequence is TGTGCCAGCAGACGCCCGGGACCGATTAATGAAAAACTGTTTTTT.

This sequence joins TRBV6-4 and TRBJ1-6, with TRBD1 as a possible D gene (5 bases). Germline CDR1 MRHNA, CDR2 SNTAGT. Trimming left V 3 bases short and J 7 bases short, with 13 bases between. CDR3 length: 15 amino acids. The CDR3 DNA reads as TGTGCCAGCAGTGAAGGGACGGGGAAGAATTCACCCCTCCACTTT. Translation gives CASSEGTGKNSPLHF.

The chain links TRBV2 to TRBJ1-3; no definite D call. Germline V gene lookup returns CDR1 SNHLY and CDR2 FYNNEI. CDR3 length: 12 residues. V gave up 8 bases and J gave up 0 bases, with 5 bases separating them. The CDR3 DNA is TGTGCCAGCGGTGGCTCTGGAAACACCATATATTTT. Amino acid sequence: CASGGSGNTIYF.

The CDR3 protein is CASRLPGQTPNQPQHF. CDR3 sequence (DNA): TGTGCCAGCAGGCTCCCGGGACAGACTCCGAATCAGCCCCAGCATTTT. The rearrangement links TRBV28 to TRBJ1-5; 7 positions match TRBD1. Trimming at V came to 6 bases and at J to 4 bases, leaving 12 bases not matched to a gene. In germline, CDR1 is MDHEN, CDR2 SYDVKM. The CDR3 is made up of 16 amino acids. The full variable domain, in which reference TRBV28 and TRBJ1-5 provide the parts outside the CDR3, is DVKVTQSSRYLVKRTGEKVFLECVQDMDHENMFWYRQDPGLGLRLIYFSYDVKMKEKGDIPEGYSVSREKKERFSLILESASTNQTSMYLCASRLPGQTPNQPQHFGDGTRLSIL.

This chain links TRBV28 with TRBJ2-3; possible D gene TRBD1, 6 bases. Looked up from germline, CDR1 is MDHEN and CDR2 is SYDVKM. This CDR3 is 14 amino acids long. The V end was cut by 5 bases, the J end by 2 bases, with 11 bases between. The CDR3 region is CASSRGISTDTQYF. The CDR3 DNA sequence: TGTGCCAGCAGTAGGGGGATATCCACAGATACGCAGTATTTT.

The chain has TRBV6-2 or TRBV6-3 and TRBJ1-1, with D uncertain. The CDR3 extends over 15 amino acids. Per germline, CDR1 MNHEY and CDR2 SVGEGT. With 0 bases removed from V and 2 bases from J, the gap between germline ends came to 10 bases. As DNA, the CDR3 is TGTGCCAGCAGTTACTCCAGTAGGGAAAACACTGAAGCTTTCTTT. It codes for CASSYSSRENTEAFF.

The rearrangement links TRBV11-2 to TRBJ1-6, with D possibly TRBD1 on 6 matching bases. V lost 7 bases and J 2 bases, leaving 15 bases between the germline ends. Germline CDR1 is SGHAT and CDR2 is FQNNGV. CDR3 size: 16 residues. CDR3 bases: TGTGCCAGCACCTTCGGGGGGCTCGCCTATAATTCACCCCTCCACTTT. Residues: CASTFGGLAYNSPLHF.

The chain uses TRBV18 and TRBJ1-5, with a weak D call TRBD1 (6 bases). The V and J ends lost 4 bases and 2 bases respectively, with 9 bases between them. The CDR3 totals 14 residues. CDR1 KGHSH and CDR2 LQKENI come from the germline V gene. CDR3 coding DNA: TGTGCCAGCTCACAGGGGGAGGGCAATCAGCCCCAGCATTTT. It translates to CASSQGEGNQPQHF.

V gene TRBV3-1 (or the pseudogene TRBV3-2) combines with J gene TRBJ1-2; D is unclear. There are 13 residues in the CDR3. From germline, CDR1 is LGHDT and CDR2 YNNKEL (reference sequence). Trimming left V 0 bases short and J 7 bases short, with 9 bases between. CDR3: CASSQEGFGGYTF. CDR3 coding DNA: TGTGCCAGCAGCCAAGAGGGGTTTGGTGGCTACACCTTC.

The J gene is TRBJ2-2, the V gene TRBV3-1 (or the pseudogene TRBV3-2); D gene ambiguous. Trimming shortened V by 2 bases and J by 7 bases, and 8 bases separated the two germline ends. Germline V gene data show CDR1 as LGHDT and CDR2 as YNNKEL (reference sequence). The CDR3 loop spans 13 amino acids. CDR3: CASSQFEIGELFF. As DNA, the CDR3 is TGTGCCAGCAGCCAATTCGAGATCGGGGAGCTGTTTTTT.

CDR3 protein: CASSPGTASSSYEQYF. The CDR3 DNA reads as TGTGCCAGCAGTCCCGGGACCGCCTCGAGCTCCTACGAGCAGTACTTC. V usage is TRBV28 and J usage is TRBJ2-7; D may be TRBD1 or TRBD2 (5 bases each). V lost 5 bases and J lost 0, with 17 bases in between. Germline assignment: CDR1 MDHEN and CDR2 SYDVKM. The CDR3 has 16 amino acids.

This chain connects TRBV11-2 to TRBJ2-3; 7 bases align to TRBD2. The CDR3 sequence is 16 residues long. V trimming: 0 bases; J trimming: 0 bases; junction bases outside the gene matches: 3. Germline CDR1 and CDR2: SGHAT and FQNNGV. The CDR3 sequence is CASSLEASGSTDTQYF. CDR3 DNA sequence: TGTGCCAGCAGCTTAGAGGCTAGCGGTAGCACAGATACGCAGTATTTT. The entire variable domain, with the rest obtained from reference TRBV11-2 and TRBJ2-3, is as follows: EAGVAQSPRYKIIEKRQSVAFWCNPISGHATLYWYQQILGQGPKLLIQFQNNGVVDDSQLPKDRFSAERLKGVDSTLKIQPAKLEDSAVYLCASSLEASGSTDTQYFGPGTRLTVL.

This clone came up once. The chain recombines TRBV29-1 with TRBJ1-1; D not resolved. The CDR3 sequence is 11 residues long. Trimming took off 4 bases at V and 4 bases at J, with 7 bases between the two ends. The V gene's germline CDR1 is SQVTM and CDR2 ANQGSEA. CDR3 DNA sequence: TGCAGCGTTGTGGGAGCCACTGAAGCTTTCTTT. Translating it yields CSVVGATEAFF.

CDR3 bases: TGTGCCAGCAGTTTGTACGGGTTCGCCTACGAGCAGTACTTC. Its translation is CASSLYGFAYEQYF. This chain uses TRBV28 with TRBJ2-7; unclear D gene. The CDR3 is 14 amino acids. The germline V gene encodes CDR1 MDHEN and CDR2 SYDVKM. Trimming took off 3 bases at V and 2 bases at J, with 11 bases between the two ends.

This clone was counted a single time. The chain couples TRBV6-5 to TRBJ1-2; D ambiguous. V was cut by 4 bases and J by 8 bases, with 14 bases left in between. The CDR3 has 13 amino acids. The V gene's germline CDR1 is MNHEY and CDR2 SVGAGI. CDR3 in amino acids: CASSSGSGGGYTF. In DNA form, the CDR3 reads TGTGCCAGCAGTTCGGGGTCTGGAGGGGGCTACACCTTC.

The chain uses TRBV5-4 and TRBJ2-3; D gene unclear. This CDR3 comprises 13 residues. V lost 2 bases and J 0 bases, leaving 4 bases between the germline ends. Per the germline V gene, CDR1 is SGHNT and CDR2 is YYREEE (reference sequence). The chain's CDR3 is CASSFRSTDTQYF. The CDR3 bases are TGTGCCAGCAGCTTCCGGAGCACAGATACGCAGTATTTT.

DNA of the CDR3: TGCGCCAGCAGCTCTTTCGCCAGTCGTGAAGCTTTCTTT. Protein: CASSSFASREAFF. The gene calls are TRBV5-1 and TRBJ1-1; no firm D call. Trimming shortened V by 3 bases and J by 7 bases, and 13 bases separated the two germline ends. CDR1 is SGHRS, CDR2 YFSETQ, per germline. The CDR3 consists of 13 residues.

The V call is TRBV7-2, the J call TRBJ1-5; TRBD1 matches at 7 bases. This CDR3 has 15 residues. V was pared by 5 bases and J by 6 bases, with 10 bases of the junction left unmatched. Germline loops: CDR1 SGHTA, CDR2 FQGNSA. DNA of the CDR3: TGTGCCAGCAGCATCGACAGGGTTGGGAGTCAGCCCCAGCATTTT. As protein: CASSIDRVGSQPQHF.

The chain has TRBV28 and TRBJ2-7; D gene unclear. Trimming shortened V by 10 bases and J by 7 bases, and 17 bases separated the two germline ends. This CDR3 is 12 amino acids long. Looked up from germline, CDR1 is MDHEN and CDR2 is SYDVKM. The CDR3 bases are TGTGCCACCGCAGCCACCCTCTGGGAGCAGTACTTC. Translation gives CATAATLWEQYF.

Only one count was recorded for this clone. This chain links TRBV5-1 with TRBJ2-7, with 10 positions matching TRBD1. From germline, CDR1 is SGHRS and CDR2 YFSETQ. J lost 6 bases, V lost 4 bases, and 7 bases had no gene match. This CDR3 contains 14 residues. CDR3 in amino acids: CASSMTDRGLEQYF. The CDR3 DNA reads TGCGCCAGCAGCATGACCGACAGGGGGCTCGAGCAGTACTTC.

The chain uses TRBV6-8 and TRBJ1-2; tentative D call: TRBD1 (6 bases). The CDR3 spans 16 residues. CDR1 is MNHGY, CDR2 SAAAGT, per germline. V lost 8 bases to trimming and J lost 2 bases, with 21 bases between them. CDR3 DNA sequence: TGTGCCAGCCACGTAGGGGGGCCTGAATTGAACTATGGCTACACCTTC. Translation: CASHVGGPELNYGYTF.

This clone was counted once. The chain carries TRBV25-1 and TRBJ2-7; the match to TRBD1 covers 8 bases. The CDR3 spans 14 residues. V lost 9 bases, J lost 6 bases, and 13 bases stayed unmatched. Germline CDR1 is MGHDK and CDR2 is SYGVNS. CDR3 nucleotides: TGTGCCAGTTCAGCTGACAGGGGATGGGGCGAGCAGTACTTC. Translation: CASSADRGWGEQYF.